Below, 19 T cell receptor beta chains from the same sample are listed, as sequenced in a study of cytomegalovirus exposure and HLA in healthy donors. The PCR was carried out with 60 Vbeta primers and 13 Jbeta primers. Libraries were prepared by immunoSEQ multiplex PCR; TCRdb keeps only in-frame clonotypes and omits some of them. The sample has about 88,000 clones; 85% to 90% are singletons. The sequenced sample consisted of PBMCs. The receptors were gathered from a man between 18 and 29 years old in good health and CMV-seronegative.

CDR3 in DNA: TGTGCCAGCTCTCCCCGGACTAGCGGGAGCTACGAGCAGTACTTC. This encodes CASSPRTSGSYEQYF. The V call is TRBV18, the J call TRBJ2-7, with 13 bases that match TRBD2. CDR1 is KGHSH and CDR2 is LQKENI in the germline V gene. The V and J ends lost 6 bases and 3 bases, in that order; junction bases with no gene match: 5. The CDR3 runs to 15 residues.

This clone was detected only once. The rearrangement links TRBV5-1 to TRBJ2-1, with 7 bases lining up with TRBD2. The V and J ends lost 0 bases and 2 bases, in that order; junction bases with no gene match: 8. Germline V gene lookup returns CDR1 SGHRS and CDR2 YFSETQ. The CDR3 spans 17 residues. This CDR3 reads CASSLGTWAGAYNEQFF. The CDR3 nucleotides read TGCGCCAGCAGCTTGGGGACCTGGGCGGGAGCCTACAATGAGCAGTTCTTC.

The chain combines TRBV28 with TRBJ1-2; 7 nucleotides agree with TRBD1. The V and J ends lost 5 bases and 13 bases, in that order; junction bases with no gene match: 13. CDR1 and CDR2 from the germline V gene are MDHEN and SYDVKM. This CDR3 contains 13 residues. The CDR3 region is CASSPETGSVSTF. The DNA for the CDR3 is TGTGCCAGCAGTCCAGAGACAGGGTCGGTTTCCACCTTC.

A single count supports this clone. The DNA of the CDR3 is TGTGCCAGTAGGCGGAACCGGAGGGATACGCAGTATTTT. Amino acid sequence: CASRRNRRDTQYF. This chain links TRBV19 with TRBJ2-3; D perhaps matches TRBD2 (5 bases). Germline CDR1 is LNHDA and CDR2 is SQIVND (reference sequence). The CDR3 spans 13 residues. Trimming removed 6 bases at V and 6 bases at J, with 13 bases between. Together with reference TRBV19 and TRBJ2-3, the CDR3 gives the full variable domain: DGGITQSPKYLFRKEGQNVTLSCEQNLNHDAMYWYRQDPGQGLRLIYYSQIVNDFQKGDIAEGYSVSREKKESFPLTVTSAQKNPTAFYLCASRRNRRDTQYFGPGTRLTVL.

The chain is built from TRBV19 and TRBJ1-2; 10 bases are a match to TRBD1. The V and J ends lost 7 bases and 4 bases, in that order; junction bases with no gene match: 9. Germline CDR1 and CDR2: LNHDA and SQIVND (reference sequence). This CDR3 has 15 residues. The CDR3 region has the DNA TGTGCCAGTACTTGGACAGGGGGAAGGGTCTATGGCTACACCTTC. It yields the protein CASTWTGGRVYGYTF.

The chain combines TRBV21-1 with TRBJ2-7; the table calls TRBD2, which could not be checked here. TRBV21-1 is recorded as a pseudogene. The CDR3 covers 10 residues. The CDR3 sequence is CASSTYEQYF. The CDR3 DNA follows: TGTGCCAGCAGTACCTACGAGCAGTACTTC.

V is TRBV10-3 and J is TRBJ1-1, with D maybe TRBD1 (6 bases). The CDR3 extends over 12 amino acids. With 10 bases removed from V and 1 base from J, the gap between germline ends came to 10 bases. Germline CDR1 is ENHRY and CDR2 is SYGVKD. CDR3 amino acids: CATGQRNTEAFF. In DNA form, the CDR3 reads TGTGCCACAGGACAGCGGAACACTGAAGCTTTCTTT.

This chain connects TRBV28 to TRBJ1-1; D gene uncertain. Trimming stripped 1 base from V and 1 base from J, with 10 bases between. The germline CDR1 and CDR2 sequences are MDHEN and SYDVKM. The CDR3 covers 15 residues. This chain's CDR3 is CASSLFPVRNTEAFF. DNA for the CDR3: TGTGCCAGCAGTTTATTTCCGGTCCGGAACACTGAAGCTTTCTTT.

This chain uses TRBV9 with TRBJ2-7, with TRBD2 as a possible D gene (5 bases). V was cut by 5 bases and J by 1 base, with 10 bases left in between. Germline-derived CDR1 and CDR2 are SGDLS and YYNGEE. The CDR3 runs 13 residues. The CDR3 DNA is TGTGCCAGCAGAGCGGAAGGGTCCTACGAGCAGTACTTC. Protein sequence: CASRAEGSYEQYF. The full variable domain, its missing parts supplied by reference TRBV9 and TRBJ2-7, is DSGVTQTPKHLITATGQRVTLRCSPRSGDLSVYWYQQSLDQGLQFLIQYYNGEERAKGNILERFSAQQFPDLHSELNLSSLELGDSALYFCASRAEGSYEQYFGPGTRLTVT.

The rearrangement links TRBV6-5 to TRBJ2-7; maybe TRBD1 (5 bases). CDR1 is MNHEY, CDR2 SVGAGI, per germline. The CDR3 covers 15 residues. V lost 3 bases and J 2 bases, leaving 14 bases between the germline ends. CDR3: CASSYRTGVTYEQYF. The CDR3 DNA reads as TGTGCCAGCAGTTATAGAACAGGAGTCACCTACGAGCAGTACTTC.

The rearrangement joins TRBV27 to TRBJ2-7; TRBD1 is a possible D gene (6 bases). Germline-derived CDR1 and CDR2 are MNHEY and SMNVEV (reference sequence). CDR3 length: 15 residues. The V end was cut by 5 bases, the J end by 2 bases, with 16 bases between. Written as DNA, the CDR3 is TGTGCCAGCAGTGAAATAGCAAGGGGGACCTACGAGCAGTACTTC. Amino acid sequence: CASSEIARGTYEQYF.

The chain uses TRBV19 and TRBJ2-7; TRBD1 might be the D (6 bases). This CDR3 contains 14 residues. Per germline, CDR1 LNHDA and CDR2 SQIVND (reference sequence). V was clipped by 4 bases and J by 2 bases, with 12 bases between them. In nucleotides, the CDR3 is TGTGCCAGTAGTACCTTACGGGACACCTACGAGCAGTACTTC. Its protein product is CASSTLRDTYEQYF. Together with reference TRBV19 and TRBJ2-7, the CDR3 gives the full variable domain: DGGITQSPKYLFRKEGQNVTLSCEQNLNHDAMYWYRQDPGQGLRLIYYSQIVNDFQKGDIAEGYSVSREKKESFPLTVTSAQKNPTAFYLCASSTLRDTYEQYFGPGTRLTVT.

In regard to this clone: Compared with germline, one end of the junction differs, possibly owing to a read error. The V and J genes are TRBV7-9 and TRBJ2-1, with 7 bases identical to TRBD2. From germline, CDR1 is SEHNR and CDR2 FQNEAQ (reference sequence). This CDR3 region has 16 residues. Here the CDR3 reads CSSSLASSGAYNEQFF. The DNA for the CDR3 is TGTTCCAGCAGCTTAGCGTCTAGCGGAGCTTACAATGAGCAGTTCTTC.

This chain joins TRBV28 and TRBJ1-4; perhaps TRBD1 as D (6 bases). This CDR3 spans 15 amino acids. CDR1 is MDHEN and CDR2 is SYDVKM in the germline V gene. V was pared by 5 bases and J by 8 bases, with 18 bases between. The CDR3 nucleotides read TGTGCCAGCAGTAGCTCGGGGGGCTTGGGCGAAAAACTGTTTTTT. It specifies CASSSSGGLGEKLFF.

The V call is TRBV19, the J call TRBJ2-1; 10 bases match TRBD1. The CDR3 consists of 15 residues. The J segment lost 7 bases and the V segment lost 3 bases, leaving 6 bases of the junction unmatched. Looked up from germline, CDR1 is LNHDA and CDR2 is SQIVND (reference sequence). The CDR3 DNA reads as TGTGCCAGTAGTATGTACGGGACAGGGGATAATGAGCAGTTCTTC. Protein product: CASSMYGTGDNEQFF.

The chain employs TRBV5-1 and TRBJ1-1; no reliable D call. Germline CDR1 SGHRS, CDR2 YFSETQ. V was trimmed by 0 bases and J by 1 base, leaving 13 bases between them. The CDR3 is made up of 16 amino acids. The CDR3 loop is CASSLASGFSNTEAFF. Here the CDR3 DNA reads TGCGCCAGCAGCTTGGCGTCGGGGTTCTCGAACACTGAAGCTTTCTTT. Full variable domain (remainder filled in from reference TRBV5-1 and TRBJ1-1): KAGVTQTPRYLIKTRGQQVTLSCSPISGHRSVSWYQQTPGQGLQFLFEYFSETQRNKGNFPGRFSGRQFSNSRSEMNVSTLELGDSALYLCASSLASGFSNTEAFFGQGTRLTVV.

For this clone: Other DNA sequences in this specimen translate into the identical CDR3. This chain joins TRBV28 and TRBJ1-2; 7 nucleotides align to TRBD1. The length of the CDR3 is 14 residues. CDR1 is MDHEN and CDR2 is SYDVKM in the germline V gene. V lost 6 bases, J lost 9 bases, and 13 bases stayed unmatched. CDR3 nucleotide sequence: TGTGCCAGCAGCCAGACCGACAGGGCGGCGAGCTACACCTTC. As protein: CASSQTDRAASYTF.

The chain employs TRBV4-1 and TRBJ2-7; no clear D. Germline values: CDR1 MGHRA, CDR2 YSYEKL. V was shortened by 0 bases and J by 3 bases, with 3 bases between the two germline ends. The CDR3 runs to 12 residues. In DNA form, the CDR3 reads TGCGCCAGCAGCCAAGACGGCTACGAGCAGTACTTC. Encoded protein: CASSQDGYEQYF.

The gene calls are TRBV15 and TRBJ1-5; D is unresolved. The length of the CDR3 is 15 residues. The germline V gene encodes CDR1 LNHNV and CDR2 YYDKDF (reference sequence). V lost 0 bases, J lost 5 bases, and 11 bases lay in between. The CDR3 nucleotides read TGTGCCACCAGCAGAGAATTGGCGGTATATCAGCCCCAGCATTTT. Amino acid sequence: CATSRELAVYQPQHF. Filled out from reference TRBV15 and TRBJ1-5, the complete variable domain reads DAMVIQNPRYQVTQFGKPVTLSCSQTLNHNVMYWYQQKSSQAPKLLFHYYDKDFNNEADTPDNFQSRRPNTSFCFLDIRSPGLGDTAMYLCATSRELAVYQPQHFGDGTRLSIL.